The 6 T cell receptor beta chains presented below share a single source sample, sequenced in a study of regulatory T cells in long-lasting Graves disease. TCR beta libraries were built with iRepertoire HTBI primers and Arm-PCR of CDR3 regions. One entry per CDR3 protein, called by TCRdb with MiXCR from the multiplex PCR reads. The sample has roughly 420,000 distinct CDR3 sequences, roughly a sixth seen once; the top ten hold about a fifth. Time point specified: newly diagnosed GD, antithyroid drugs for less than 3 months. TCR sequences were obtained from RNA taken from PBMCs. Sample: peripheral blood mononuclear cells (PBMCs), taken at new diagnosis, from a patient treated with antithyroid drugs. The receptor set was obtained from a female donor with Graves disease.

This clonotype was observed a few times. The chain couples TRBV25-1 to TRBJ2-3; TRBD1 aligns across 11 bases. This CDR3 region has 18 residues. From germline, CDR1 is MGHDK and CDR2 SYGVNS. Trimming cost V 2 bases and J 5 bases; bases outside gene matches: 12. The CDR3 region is CASSEADRGPIGGDTQYF. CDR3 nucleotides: TGTGCCAGCAGTGAAGCGGACAGGGGGCCCATTGGGGGAGATACGCAGTATTTT.

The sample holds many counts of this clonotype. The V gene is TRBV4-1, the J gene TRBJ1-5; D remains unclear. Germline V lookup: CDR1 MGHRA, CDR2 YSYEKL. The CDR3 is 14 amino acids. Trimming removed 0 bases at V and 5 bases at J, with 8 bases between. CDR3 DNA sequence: TGCGCCAGCAGCCAAGATGCCGCAGATCAGCCCCAGCATTTT. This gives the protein CASSQDAADQPQHF.

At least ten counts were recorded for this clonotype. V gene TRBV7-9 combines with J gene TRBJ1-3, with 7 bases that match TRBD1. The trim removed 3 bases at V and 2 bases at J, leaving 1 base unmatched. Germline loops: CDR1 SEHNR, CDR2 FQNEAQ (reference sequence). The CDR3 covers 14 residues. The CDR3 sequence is CASSLTGPGNTIYF. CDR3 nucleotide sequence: TGTGCCAGCAGCTTGACAGGGCCTGGAAACACCATATATTTT.

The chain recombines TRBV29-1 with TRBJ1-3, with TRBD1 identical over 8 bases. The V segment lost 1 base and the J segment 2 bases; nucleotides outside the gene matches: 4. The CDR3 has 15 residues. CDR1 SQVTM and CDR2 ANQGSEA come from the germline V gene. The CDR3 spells CSVEGQGSAGNTIYF. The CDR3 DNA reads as TGCAGCGTTGAAGGACAGGGGAGTGCTGGAAACACCATATATTTT.

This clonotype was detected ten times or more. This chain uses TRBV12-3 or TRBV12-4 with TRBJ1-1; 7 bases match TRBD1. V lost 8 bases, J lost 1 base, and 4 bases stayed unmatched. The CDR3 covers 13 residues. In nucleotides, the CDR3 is TGTGCCAGCGTAAACAGGGGGAACACTGAAGCTTTCTTT. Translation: CASVNRGNTEAFF.

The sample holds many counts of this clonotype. The CDR3 coding sequence is TGTGCCAGCAGCTTAGGGACAGATACGCAGTATTTT. Protein sequence: CASSLGTDTQYF. The chain uses TRBV7-9 and TRBJ2-3; the D is unclear. Germline V gives CDR1 SEHNR, CDR2 FQNEAQ (reference sequence). Trimming pared 1 base from V and 3 bases from J, leaving 2 bases between. The CDR3 runs 12 residues. Supplemented by reference TRBV7-9 and TRBJ2-3, the full variable domain reads DTGVSQNPRHKITKRGQNVTFRCDPISEHNRLYWYRQTLGQGPEFLTYFQNEAQLEKSRLLSDRFSAERPKGSFSTLEIQRTEQGDSAMYLCASSLGTDTQYFGPGTRLTVL.